The 14 T cell receptor beta chains in this list originate from one sample, sequenced in a study of Ad26.COV2.S vaccination and SARS-CoV-2 variants. The repertoire was sequenced with immunoSEQ multiplex PCR; TCRdb's copy has only in-frame clones and lacks some. Found here are about 350,000 clones, about 88% of them singletons; the top ten hold around 6.4%. Treatment specified: roughly 20 received Ad26.COV2.S at low or high dose, single or two shots; about 5 received placebo; per-sample allocation not given. The samples were gathered on day 63 after the first injection of vaccine or placebo. This sample comprised peripheral blood, obtained in a trial of Ad26.COV2.S vaccine versus placebo. These receptor sequences come from a person aged 18 to 65 who received the Ad26.COV2.S COVID-19 vaccine or a placebo.

The V and J genes are TRBV2 and TRBJ1-1; D is undetermined. The CDR3 covers 14 residues. Trimming cost V 2 bases and J 1 base, with 8 bases left between them. Per the germline V gene, CDR1 is SNHLY and CDR2 is FYNNEI. Here the CDR3 DNA reads TGTGCCAGCAGTGAACTACCAGGGAACACTGAAGCTTTCTTT. It specifies CASSELPGNTEAFF.

This clone was seen a few times. This sequence joins TRBV11-2 and TRBJ2-7, with D uncertain. CDR1 SGHAT and CDR2 FQNNGV come from the germline V gene. CDR3 length: 14 amino acids. With 4 bases removed from V and 5 bases from J, the gap between germline ends came to 15 bases. The CDR3: CASSSNRAANEQYF. The DNA for the CDR3 is TGTGCCAGCAGCTCCAACCGGGCCGCCAACGAGCAGTACTTC. The full variable domain, completed using reference TRBV11-2 and TRBJ2-7, is EAGVAQSPRYKIIEKRQSVAFWCNPISGHATLYWYQQILGQGPKLLIQFQNNGVVDDSQLPKDRFSAERLKGVDSTLKIQPAKLEDSAVYLCASSSNRAANEQYFGPGTRLTVT.

This rearrangement joins TRBV4-1 to TRBJ2-2, with D perhaps being TRBD1 or TRBD2 (5 bases each). In germline, CDR1 is MGHRA, CDR2 YSYEKL. V lost 4 bases, J lost 7 bases, and 22 bases lay in between. This CDR3 region has 17 residues. CDR3 DNA: TGCGCCAGCAGCCGCGAACTCCCGGGACGGGCCAACGGGGAGCTGTTTTTT. Encoded protein: CASSRELPGRANGELFF.

V and J are TRBV6-5 and TRBJ2-7; D perhaps matches TRBD1 (7 bases). The CDR3 extends over 15 amino acids. Trimming removed 6 bases at V and 0 bases at J, with 15 bases between. Germline loops: CDR1 MNHEY, CDR2 SVGAGI. CDR3 DNA sequence: TGTGCCAGCAGCCCCAGGGGGGTATTCTCCTACGAGCAGTACTTC. Its protein product is CASSPRGVFSYEQYF.

V gene TRBV28 combines with J gene TRBJ2-1; 7 bases match TRBD1. The CDR3 totals 13 residues. Germline CDR1 and CDR2: MDHEN and SYDVKM. J gave up 7 bases and V 3 bases, and 3 bases lay outside the gene matches. The CDR3 sequence: CASSLGQQNEQFF. In DNA, the CDR3 is TGTGCCAGCAGTTTGGGACAGCAGAATGAGCAGTTCTTC.

This rearrangement joins TRBV3-1 (or the pseudogene TRBV3-2) to TRBJ1-2, with D possibly being TRBD1 (6 bases). V lost 6 bases and J 3 bases, leaving 14 bases between the germline ends. This CDR3 is built from 14 residues. Germline lookup yields CDR1 LGHDT and CDR2 YNNKEL (reference sequence). The CDR3 coding sequence is TGTGCCAGCAGTCGGGGGGGCCCGGACTATGGCTACACCTTC. The encoded protein is CASSRGGPDYGYTF.

This rearrangement joins TRBV2 to TRBJ2-1; D is uncertain. The V end lost 5 bases, the J end lost 0 bases, and 14 bases lay between the germline ends. This CDR3 has 16 residues. Germline CDR1 reads SNHLY; CDR2 reads FYNNEI. The CDR3 protein is CASSSLLAASYNEQFF. CDR3 in DNA: TGTGCCAGCAGTTCCCTCTTGGCGGCCTCCTACAATGAGCAGTTCTTC.

The chain combines TRBV19 with TRBJ2-3; D might be TRBD1 or TRBD2, each matching 6 bases. V lost 10 bases and J lost 2, with 19 bases in between. The CDR3 covers 15 residues. The germline gives CDR1 LNHDA, CDR2 SQIVND (reference sequence). CDR3 in DNA: TGTGCCACCAAAGAAGGGGGGAAACCCACAGATACGCAGTATTTT. This encodes CATKEGGKPTDTQYF.

J is TRBJ1-5 and V is TRBV2, with D possibly TRBD1 on 5 matching bases. Germline V gene data show CDR1 as SNHLY and CDR2 as FYNNEI. The CDR3 sequence is 12 residues long. Trimming took 10 bases from V and 2 from J, leaving 9 bases between them. CDR3 in amino acids: CATQGGNQPQHF. The CDR3 bases are TGTGCCACCCAGGGTGGCAATCAGCCCCAGCATTTT.

The rearrangement uses TRBV19 and TRBJ2-1, with D maybe TRBD1 (6 bases). This CDR3 region has 15 residues. Germline V gene data show CDR1 as LNHDA and CDR2 as SQIVND (reference sequence). The germline V and J ends were trimmed by 11 bases and 4 bases, with 21 bases remaining between them. This CDR3 is CAGWLRGDRYNEQFF. For the CDR3, the DNA is TGTGCCGGTTGGCTACGTGGCGACAGGTACAATGAGCAGTTCTTC.

This clone showed up just a few times. The chain recombines TRBV10-3 with TRBJ2-3; D not resolved. CDR1 and CDR2 (germline): ENHRY, SYGVKD. This CDR3 is built from 15 residues. Trimming removed 0 bases at V and 0 bases at J, with 7 bases between. The CDR3 region is CAISESAESTDTQYF. CDR3 sequence (DNA): TGTGCCATCAGTGAGTCGGCGGAGAGCACAGATACGCAGTATTTT.

This sequence joins TRBV19 and TRBJ1-2, with TRBD1 as a possible D gene (6 bases). CDR1 and CDR2 (germline): LNHDA, SQIVND (reference sequence). The CDR3 has 13 amino acids. Trimming shortened V by 7 bases and J by 2 bases, and 11 bases separated the two germline ends. The chain's CDR3 is CASIRTGNYGYTF. The CDR3, as DNA: TGTGCCAGTATTCGCACAGGGAACTATGGCTACACCTTC.

Many counts were recorded for this clone. The chain is built from TRBV6-4 and TRBJ2-3; maybe TRBD1 (6 bases). The CDR3 length is 14 residues. V was shortened by 6 bases and J by 2 bases, with 12 bases between the two germline ends. The germline V gene has CDR1 MRHNA and CDR2 SNTAGT. CDR3 coding DNA: TGTGCCAGCAGAGAGGGACAAGACACAGATACGCAGTATTTT. This translates into CASREGQDTDTQYF.

The chain is built from TRBV6-4 and TRBJ2-1; 11 nucleotides align to TRBD2. Unmatched junction bases numbered 5, after V lost 3 bases and J lost 7 bases. Germline-derived CDR1 and CDR2 are MRHNA and SNTAGT. This CDR3 is built from 15 residues. CDR3 in amino acids: CASSELAGEANEQFF. The CDR3 nucleotides read TGTGCCAGCAGTGAACTAGCGGGAGAGGCAAATGAGCAGTTCTTC.